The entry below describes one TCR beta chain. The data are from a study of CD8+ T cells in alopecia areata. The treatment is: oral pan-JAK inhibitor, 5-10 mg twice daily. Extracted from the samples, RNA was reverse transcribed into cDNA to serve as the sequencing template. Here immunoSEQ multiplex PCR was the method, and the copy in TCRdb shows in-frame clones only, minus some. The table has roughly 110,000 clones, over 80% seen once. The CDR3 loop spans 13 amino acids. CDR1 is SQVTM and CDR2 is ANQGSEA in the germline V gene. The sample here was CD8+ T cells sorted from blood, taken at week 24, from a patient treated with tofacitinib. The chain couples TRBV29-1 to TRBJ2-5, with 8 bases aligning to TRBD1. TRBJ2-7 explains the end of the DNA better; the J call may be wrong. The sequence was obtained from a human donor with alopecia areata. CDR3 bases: TGCAGCGTCGGGACAGGTGACTCCTACGAGCAGTACTTC. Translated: CSVGTGDSYEQYF.